This T cell receptor (beta chain) was sequenced in a study of blood T cell repertoires in COVID-19. About the research overall: COVID-19 samples, acute and convalescent, were from the United States, Italy and Spain. In each case, the material was cDNA or gDNA derived from T cells, B-cell-depleted T cells, or PBMCs.

Sequencing was performed with immunoSEQ multiplex PCR; in TCRdb, only in-frame clones are kept and a portion is missing. Counted here are fewer than 35,000 clones, about 90% occurring once; the ten biggest clones make up roughly 1.6%. The CDR3 runs to 20 residues. Germline CDR1 reads MDHEN; CDR2 reads SYDVKM. Unmatched junction bases numbered 19, after V lost 1 base and J lost 4 bases. Source material: peripheral blood. The chain employs TRBV28 and TRBJ1-3; 7 nucleotides agree with TRBD1. This TCR came from a man in his sixties with active COVID-19. The CDR3 spells CASSLLGPGQHKKTGNTIYF. CDR3 sequence (DNA): TGTGCCAGCAGTTTATTGGGTCCGGGACAGCACAAAAAAACCGGAAACACCATATATTTT.